Given below is one T cell receptor beta chain in context. Clones were read by immunoSEQ multiplex PCR, and TCRdb kept only the in-frame ones, dropping some. The sample holds about 320,000 clones; around 85% are singletons and the top ten take 1.5% to 2%. The data originate from a study of blood T cell repertoires in COVID-19. Trimming at V came to 4 bases and at J to 3 bases, leaving 3 bases not matched to a gene. The CDR3 length is 14 residues. Germline V gene data show CDR1 as MNHEY and CDR2 as SVGAGI. V and J are TRBV6-5 and TRBJ2-1, with 7 bases lining up with TRBD2. The sequence came from a woman in her 30s who had been exposed to COVID-19. Sequencing was done on a sample of PBMCs or T cells enriched from blood (not recorded which). CDR3 sequence reads: CASSSRGVYNEQFF. CDR3 bases: TGTGCCAGCAGTTCCCGGGGGGTCTACAATGAGCAGTTCTTC.